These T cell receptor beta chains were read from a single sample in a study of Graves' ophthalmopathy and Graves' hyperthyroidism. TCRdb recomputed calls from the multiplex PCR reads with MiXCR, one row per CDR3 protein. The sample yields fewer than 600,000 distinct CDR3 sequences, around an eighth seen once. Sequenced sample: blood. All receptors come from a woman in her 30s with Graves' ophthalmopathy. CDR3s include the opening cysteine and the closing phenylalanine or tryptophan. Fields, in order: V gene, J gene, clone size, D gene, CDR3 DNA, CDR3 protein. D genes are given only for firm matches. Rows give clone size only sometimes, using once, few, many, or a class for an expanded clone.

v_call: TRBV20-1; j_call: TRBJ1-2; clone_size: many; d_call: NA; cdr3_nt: TGCAGTGCTAGAGATTGGACCCAGGGGTTCGACTATGGCTACACCTTC; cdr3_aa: CSARDWTQGFDYGYTF
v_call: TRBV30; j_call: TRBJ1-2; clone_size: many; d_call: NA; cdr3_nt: TGTGCCTGGAGAGATTACTATGGCTACACCTTC; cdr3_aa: CAWRDYYGYTF
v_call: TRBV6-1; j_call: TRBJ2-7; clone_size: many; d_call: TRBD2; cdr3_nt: TGTGCCAGCAGCCTATCCGGGGGGGACTCCTACGAGCAGTACTTC; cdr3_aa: CASSLSGGDSYEQYF
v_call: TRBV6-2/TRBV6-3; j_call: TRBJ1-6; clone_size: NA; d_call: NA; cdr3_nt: TGTGCCAGCAGTAGAGGGCAACGTCCCCCTAATTCACCCCTCCACTTT; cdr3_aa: CASSRGQRPPNSPLHF
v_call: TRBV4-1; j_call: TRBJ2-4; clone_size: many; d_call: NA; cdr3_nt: TGCGCCAGCAGCCCAAGTTCTCTCCGGGACGGGAAAAACATTCAGTACTTC; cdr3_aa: CASSPSSLRDGKNIQYF
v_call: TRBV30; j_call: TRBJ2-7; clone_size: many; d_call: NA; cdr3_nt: TGTGCCTCGGGCAGGGTGGCTCTCGAGCAGTACTTC; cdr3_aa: CASGRVALEQYF
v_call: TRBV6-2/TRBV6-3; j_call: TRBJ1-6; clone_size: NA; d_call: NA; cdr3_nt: TGTGCCAGCAGGAACGGGGGGACCAATTCACCCCTCCACTTT; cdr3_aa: CASRNGGTNSPLHF
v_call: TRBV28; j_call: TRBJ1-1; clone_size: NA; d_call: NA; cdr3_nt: TGTGCCAGCAGTCGACACGAATCTGAAGCTTTCTTT; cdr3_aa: CASSRHESEAFF
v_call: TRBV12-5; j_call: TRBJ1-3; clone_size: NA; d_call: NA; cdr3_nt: TGTGCTAGTGCCCTGGGGGTCCCTGGAAACACCATATATTTT; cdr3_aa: CASALGVPGNTIYF
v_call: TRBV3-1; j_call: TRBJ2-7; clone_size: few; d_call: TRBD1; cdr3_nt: TGTGCCAGCAGCCAAACCGGGACAGCCTACGAGCAGTACTTC; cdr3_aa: CASSQTGTAYEQYF
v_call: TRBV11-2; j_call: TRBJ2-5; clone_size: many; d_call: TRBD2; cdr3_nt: TGTGCCAGCAGCTCGGGACTACAAGAGACCCAGTACTTC; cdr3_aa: CASSSGLQETQYF
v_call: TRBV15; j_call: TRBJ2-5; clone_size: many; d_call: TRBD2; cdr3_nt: TGTGCCACCAGCAAGGCTGGCGGGGGGGTCCAAGAGACCCAGTACTTC; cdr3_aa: CATSKAGGGVQETQYF
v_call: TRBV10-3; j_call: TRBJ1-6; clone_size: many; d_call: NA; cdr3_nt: TGTGCGGCGGCCGCGGCCCCCACATATAATTCACCCCTCCACTTT; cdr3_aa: CAAAAAPTYNSPLHF
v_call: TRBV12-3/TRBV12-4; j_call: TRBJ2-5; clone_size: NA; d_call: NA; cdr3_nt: TGTGCCAGCCGCTCCCAGGGTCCCCAGTACTTC; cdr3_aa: CASRSQGPQYF
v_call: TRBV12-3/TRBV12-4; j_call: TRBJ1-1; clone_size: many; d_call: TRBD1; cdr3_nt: TGTGCCAGCAGTTCGGGGACAGGGCTTGAAGCTTTCTTT; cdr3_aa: CASSSGTGLEAFF
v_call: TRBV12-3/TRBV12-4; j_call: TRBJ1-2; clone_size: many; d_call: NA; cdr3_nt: TGTGCCAGCAGTTCTTCCGACACCTATGGCTACACCTTC; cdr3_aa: CASSSSDTYGYTF
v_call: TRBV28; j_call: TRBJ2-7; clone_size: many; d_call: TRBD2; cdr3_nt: TGTGCCAGCAGCTACCCTAGCGGAGCCTACGAGCAGTACTTC; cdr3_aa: CASSYPSGAYEQYF
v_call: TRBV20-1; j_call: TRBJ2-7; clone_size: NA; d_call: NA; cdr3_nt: TGCAGTGCTAGAGATCCCGGGCAGGGGGGCTCCTACGAGCAGTACTTC; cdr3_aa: CSARDPGQGGSYEQYF
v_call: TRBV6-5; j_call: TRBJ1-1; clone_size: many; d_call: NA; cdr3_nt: TGTGCCAGCAGTTTTGGGGATCTAGAAGCTTTCTTT; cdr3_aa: CASSFGDLEAFF
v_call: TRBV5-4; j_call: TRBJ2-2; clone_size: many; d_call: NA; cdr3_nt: TGTGCCAGCAGCTTAGGGAACCGGGGGGAGCTGTTTTTT; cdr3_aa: CASSLGNRGELFF
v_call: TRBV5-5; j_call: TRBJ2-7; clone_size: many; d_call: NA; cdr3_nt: TGTGCCAGCAGCTTGGCGCCAGGGAAGGCCTACGAGCAGTACTTC; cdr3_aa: CASSLAPGKAYEQYF
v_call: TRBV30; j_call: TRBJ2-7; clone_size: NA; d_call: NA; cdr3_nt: TGTGCCTGGAGTGTAGGGCAGACCTACGAGCAGTACTTC; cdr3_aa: CAWSVGQTYEQYF
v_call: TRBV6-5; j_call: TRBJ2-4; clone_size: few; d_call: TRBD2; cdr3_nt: TGTGCCAGCAGTTACGGGACTAGCGGGGGGGAAAACATTCAGTACTTC; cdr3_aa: CASSYGTSGGENIQYF
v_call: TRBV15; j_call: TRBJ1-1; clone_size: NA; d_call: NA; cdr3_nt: TGTGCCACCAGCAGAGATAGGAGGTTTGAAGCTTTCTTT; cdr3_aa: CATSRDRRFEAFF
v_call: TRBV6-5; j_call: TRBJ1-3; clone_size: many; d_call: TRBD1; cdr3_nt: TGTGCCAGCAGTTACAGCAGACAGGGGGCTGGAAACACCATATATTTT; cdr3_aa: CASSYSRQGAGNTIYF
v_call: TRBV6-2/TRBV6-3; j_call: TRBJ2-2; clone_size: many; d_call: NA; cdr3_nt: TGTGCCACGGCGACTTCCGGGACCTACACCGGGGAGCTGTTTTTT; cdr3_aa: CATATSGTYTGELFF
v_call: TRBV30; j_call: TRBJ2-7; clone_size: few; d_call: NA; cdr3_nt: TGTGCCTGGAGTGTACCTACCAGGGTCTCCTACGAGCAGTACTTC; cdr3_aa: CAWSVPTRVSYEQYF
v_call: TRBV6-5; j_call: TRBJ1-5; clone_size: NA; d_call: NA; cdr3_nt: TGTGCCAGCAGTTTCTTGTATCAGCCCCAGCATTTT; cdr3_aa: CASSFLYQPQHF
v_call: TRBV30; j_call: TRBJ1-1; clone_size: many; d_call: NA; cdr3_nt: TGTGCCTGGCTTAGGGGTAGCACTGAAGCTTTCTTT; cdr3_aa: CAWLRGSTEAFF
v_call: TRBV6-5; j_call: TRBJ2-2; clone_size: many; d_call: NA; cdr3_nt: TGTGCCAGCAGTTACTCGGCGGAGGGGGAGCTGTTTTTT; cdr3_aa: CASSYSAEGELFF
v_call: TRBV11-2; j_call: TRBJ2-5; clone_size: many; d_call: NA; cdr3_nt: TGTGCCAGCAGCTTATGGTCGGGAAGCGAGACCCAGTACTTC; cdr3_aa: CASSLWSGSETQYF